Given below is one T cell receptor beta chain in context. Antigen: not known. The data are from a study of T cell clones after liver transplantation. At the level of the study: Without induction therapy, subjects received standard immunosuppression until 12-24 months post-transplant. Tolerant meant at least one year fully off immunosuppression without liver enzymes above twice normal. Study-wide points: Post-transplant time points were not standardized, so conclusions are preliminary. Low donor cell numbers restricted donor-reactive repertoire measurement in a couple of subjects.

The CDR3 totals 13 residues. The V gene end was trimmed by 5 bases and the J gene end by 10 bases; junction bases not matched to a gene: 10. The V gene's germline CDR1 is SGHNT and CDR2 YENEEA. Generated by immunoSEQ multiplex PCR, the TCRdb table keeps only in-frame clones and is missing some. The data show about 68,000 clones, with 80% to 95% seen just once and roughly 0.9% held by the top ten. J is TRBJ2-5 and V is TRBV11-3; 7 nucleotides align to TRBD2. The sequences come from CD4+ T cells from blood, collected less than 27 months after liver transplant. The TCR was taken from a human patient who received a liver transplant. The T cells may come from the graft donor. The chain's CDR3 is CASSRQAGEYQYF. For the CDR3, the DNA is TGTGCCAGCAGCCGCCAGGCGGGGGAGTACCAGTACTTC.